Given below is one TCR beta chain in context. Its specificity is unknown. The data originate from a study of pediatric ulcerative colitis. The CDR3 runs 14 residues. Germline V CDR1 and CDR2: MGHRA, YSYEKL. V dropped 8 bases and J dropped 7; count of bases not matched to a gene: 10. Whole-study findings and limits: Blood-rectal clonal overlap within each person was significantly higher in ulcerative colitis patients than controls.

Blood was drawn at the time of colonoscopy. Data came from immunoSEQ multiplex PCR; TCRdb stores just in-frame clones and leaves some out. The table lists about 60,000 clones, around 87% of them singletons, with around 1.4% in the top ten. Sequenced material: blood. V gene TRBV4-1 combines with J gene TRBJ2-1; 8 bases map to TRBD1. The sequence derives from a boy aged 5 to 17 who was a control in a study of pediatric ulcerative colitis. As DNA, the CDR3 is TGCGCCAGCTCCTCCGGGACAGGAACTAATGAGCAGTTCTTC. It is translated as CASSSGTGTNEQFF.